This is a list of T cell receptor beta chains from one sample in a study of CD8 T cells in Susac syndrome. TCRdb used MiXCR to reprocess the immunoSEQ multiplex PCR reads, holding one entry per CDR3 protein. The top ten clones hold under 0.15% of a sample with roughly 150,000 distinct CDR3 sequences, roughly 96% of them seen once. Material: CD8+ T cells from PBMCs. These receptor sequences come from a human donor with multiple sclerosis. CDR3s include the opening cysteine and the closing phenylalanine or tryptophan. Fields, in order: D gene, clone size, J gene, V gene, CDR3 protein, CDR3 DNA. The D gene is left open where the match is weak. Some rows have no size entry. The others give once, few or many, or a class for an expanded clone.

>.|once|TRBJ1-1|TRBV6-5
CASSYGPRRGPEGTEAFF
TGTGCCAGCAGTTATGGGCCCAGGAGGGGTCCAGAGGGCACTGAAGCTTTCTTT
>TRBD2|.|TRBJ2-3|TRBV12-5
CASGPSGANTDTQYF
TGTGCTAGTGGACCTAGCGGGGCGAACACAGATACGCAGTATTTT
>TRBD1|.|TRBJ1-6|TRBV20-1
CSARLTGEFDSPLHF
TGCAGTGCTAGACTGACAGGGGAATTTGATTCACCCCTCCACTTT
>.|.|TRBJ1-6|TRBV14
CASSQGVPDYNSPLHF
TGTGCCAGCAGCCAAGGGGTCCCAGACTATAATTCACCCCTCCACTTT
>.|.|TRBJ2-1|TRBV7-9
CASSPKGSSYNEQFF
TGTGCCAGCAGCCCAAAGGGGAGCTCCTACAATGAGCAGTTCTTC
>TRBD1|.|TRBJ2-1|TRBV15
CATSTGDSSYNEQFF
TGTGCCACCAGTACAGGGGACAGCTCCTACAATGAGCAGTTCTTC
>.|.|TRBJ1-6|TRBV4-1
CASSQPTGLNSPLHF
TGCGCCAGCAGCCAGCCCACAGGACTAAATTCACCCCTCCACTTT
>.|.|TRBJ1-5|TRBV20-1
CSASGGRAQPQHF
TGCAGTGCTTCCGGGGGAAGGGCTCAGCCCCAGCATTTT
>TRBD1|.|TRBJ2-5|TRBV20-1
CSASPPFQGAHQETQYF
TGCAGTGCTAGTCCCCCCTTTCAGGGGGCTCACCAAGAGACCCAGTACTTC
>.|once|TRBJ2-2|TRBV7-8
CASSLSGRNTGELFF
TGTGCCAGCAGCTTATCGGGGCGGAACACCGGGGAGCTGTTTTTT
>TRBD1|.|TRBJ2-2|TRBV4-2
CASSQEDRGGTGELFF
TGTGCCAGCAGCCAAGAGGACAGGGGAGGCACCGGGGAGCTGTTTTTT
>.|.|TRBJ1-6|TRBV20-1
CSAPDTGRNSPLHF
TGCAGTGCCCCGGACACGGGCCGTAATTCACCCCTCCACTTT
>.|.|TRBJ2-1|TRBV7-2
CASSLGWEQFF
TGTGCCAGCAGCTTAGGGTGGGAGCAGTTCTTC
>.|.|TRBJ2-1|TRBV28
CASSFEGTSSYNEQFF
TGTGCCAGCAGTTTTGAGGGGACAAGCTCCTACAATGAGCAGTTCTTC
>.|.|TRBJ2-1|TRBV4-1
CASSHLGRYNEQFF
TGCGCCAGCAGCCATCTCGGTCGCTACAATGAGCAGTTCTTC
>.|.|TRBJ1-2|TRBV30
CAWELDRANYGYTF
TGTGCCTGGGAGCTTGACAGAGCTAACTATGGCTACACCTTC
>.|.|TRBJ2-5|TRBV20-1
CSARDRGLEETQYF
TGCAGTGCTAGAGATCGGGGATTGGAAGAGACCCAGTACTTC
>.|.|TRBJ2-1|TRBV29-1
CSGGRPQDEQFF
TGCAGCGGGGGGAGGCCTCAGGATGAGCAGTTCTTC
>.|.|TRBJ2-7|TRBV19
CASRLRGAPSYEQYF
TGTGCCAGTAGACTCCGTGGGGCGCCCTCCTACGAGCAGTACTTC
>TRBD1|.|TRBJ1-1|TRBV7-9
CASSYWGRGTGNTEAFF
TGTGCCAGCAGCTACTGGGGTCGGGGGACAGGAAACACTGAAGCTTTCTTT
>.|few|TRBJ2-7|TRBV9
CASSVGESYEQYF
TGTGCCAGCAGCGTGGGGGAATCCTACGAGCAGTACTTC
>.|.|TRBJ2-1|TRBV20-1
CSALNQSSYNEQFF
TGCAGTGCTCTTAACCAGAGCTCCTACAATGAGCAGTTCTTC
>.|.|TRBJ2-3|TRBV19
CASSTDSPHPDTQYF
TGTGCCAGTAGTACCGACAGTCCCCACCCAGATACGCAGTATTTT
>TRBD2|.|TRBJ2-1|TRBV30
CAWSVPGLEYNEQFF
TGTGCCTGGAGTGTTCCGGGACTAGAGTACAATGAGCAGTTCTTC
>.|.|TRBJ2-7|TRBV19
CASTDSYTYEQYF
TGTGCCTCTACGGACAGCTACACCTACGAGCAGTACTTC
>TRBD1|.|TRBJ1-2|TRBV20-1
CSAQTGGVDGYTF
TGCAGTGCGCAGACAGGGGGGGTTGACGGCTACACCTTC